This record looks at one T cell receptor beta chain sequence and its context. Its antigen is not known. These data belong to a study of monozygotic twins with inflammatory bowel disease. The CDR3 consists of 18 residues. The germline V gene has CDR1 SGHRS and CDR2 YFSETQ. Study-level findings and limits: Treatment differences in immunosuppression may have added variability to the repertoires of patients. There was no support for any single strong signal or clonotype associated with IBD.

Eight distinct reactions (per sample) were used to make the cDNA. Each UMI, carrying a 6-nucleotide sample barcode, came from template switching. TCRdb re-called the 5' RACE reads, yielding one record per CDR3 amino acid sequence without DNA. This repertoire includes about 440,000 distinct CDR3 sequences. The TCR was taken from a human donor with ulcerative colitis or Crohn's disease, or a healthy co-twin of an affected twin (not recorded which). The J gene is TRBJ2-6, the V gene TRBV5-1; the D gene TCRdb calls, TRBD1, cannot be checked with no DNA. Source material: blood. This CDR3 is CASSLPRDRGTGANVLTF. Drawing the rest from reference TRBV5-1 and TRBJ2-6, the complete variable domain is KAGVTQTPRYLIKTRGQQVTLSCSPISGHRSVSWYQQTPGQGLQFLFEYFSETQRNKGNFPGRFSGRQFSNSRSEMNVSTLELGDSALYLCASSLPRDRGTGANVLTFGAGSRLTVL.